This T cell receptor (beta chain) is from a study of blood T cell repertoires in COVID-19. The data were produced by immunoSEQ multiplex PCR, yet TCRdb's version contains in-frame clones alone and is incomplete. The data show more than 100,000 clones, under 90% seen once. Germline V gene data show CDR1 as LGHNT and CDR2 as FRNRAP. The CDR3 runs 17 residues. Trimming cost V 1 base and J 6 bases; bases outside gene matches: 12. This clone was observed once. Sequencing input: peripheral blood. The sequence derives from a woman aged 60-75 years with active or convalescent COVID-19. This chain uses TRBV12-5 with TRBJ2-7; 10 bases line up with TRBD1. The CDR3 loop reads CASGLDRTGGRPSEQYV. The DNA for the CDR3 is TGTGCTAGTGGTTTGGACCGGACAGGGGGAAGGCCCAGCGAGCAGTACGTC.